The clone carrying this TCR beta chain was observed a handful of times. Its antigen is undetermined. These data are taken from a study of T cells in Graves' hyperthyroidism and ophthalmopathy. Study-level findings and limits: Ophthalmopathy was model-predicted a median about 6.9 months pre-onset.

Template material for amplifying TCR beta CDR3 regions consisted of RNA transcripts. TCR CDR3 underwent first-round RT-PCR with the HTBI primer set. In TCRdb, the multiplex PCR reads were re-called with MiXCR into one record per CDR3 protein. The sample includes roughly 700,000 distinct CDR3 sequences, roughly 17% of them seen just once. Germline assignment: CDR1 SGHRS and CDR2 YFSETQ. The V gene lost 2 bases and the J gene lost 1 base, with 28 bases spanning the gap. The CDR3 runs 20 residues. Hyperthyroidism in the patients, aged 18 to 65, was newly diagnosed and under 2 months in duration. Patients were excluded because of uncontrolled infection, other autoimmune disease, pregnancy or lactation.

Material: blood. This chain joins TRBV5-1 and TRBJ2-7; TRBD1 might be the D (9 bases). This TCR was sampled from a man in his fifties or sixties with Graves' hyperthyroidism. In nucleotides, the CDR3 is TGCGCCAGCAGCTTCACTGGGACAGGGTTTCTAGCGGGCACTTCCTACGAGCAGTACTTC. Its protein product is CASSFTGTGFLAGTSYEQYF.